This is a list of T cell receptor beta chains from one sample in a study of cytomegalovirus exposure and HLA in healthy donors. Repertoires were generated with immunoSEQ multiplex PCR, while TCRdb's copy carries only in-frame clones and drops some. The table lists fewer than 200,000 clones, roughly 87% of them singletons. Material for sequencing was PBMCs. Receptors were obtained from a girl less than two years old in good health and CMV-seronegative. Each CDR3 is given with its conserved first and last residue. A D gene is named only where the DNA matches it firmly. Expanded clones are given a class, and other clones once, few, many or no size at all.

TRBV18	NA	TRBJ1-6	NA	TGTGCCAGCTCACCACTGGTGGCACCCCAAAATAATTCACCCCTCCACTTT	CASSPLVAPQNNSPLHF
TRBV15	once	TRBJ2-7	TRBD1	TGTGCCACCAGCAGAGACGCTTTTGGACAGGGAAGCTCCTACGAGCAGTACTTC	CATSRDAFGQGSSYEQYF
TRBV11-3	NA	TRBJ2-7	NA	TGTGCCAGCAGTCGGGGGGCGTTCTACGAGCAGTACTTC	CASSRGAFYEQYF
TRBV2	NA	TRBJ1-2	TRBD1	TGTGCCAGCAGGGACAGGGGCTATGGCTACACCTTC	CASRDRGYGYTF
TRBV14	NA	TRBJ2-7	NA	TGTGCCAGCAGCCAATTTCTCGGGAGCCCGAGCTCCTACGAGCAGTACTTC	CASSQFLGSPSSYEQYF
TRBV13	NA	TRBJ1-1	NA	TGTGCCAGCAGCTTAGAGAGGCAAATGAACACTGAAGCTTTCTTT	CASSLERQMNTEAFF
TRBV19	NA	TRBJ1-3	NA	TGTGCCAGTAGTTCCACAGGGTCCTCTGGAAACACCATATATTTT	CASSSTGSSGNTIYF
TRBV27	few	TRBJ2-1	NA	TGTGCCAGCAGTTTGTCGGGCGGGGCGTACAATGAGCAGTTCTTC	CASSLSGGAYNEQFF
TRBV5-1	NA	TRBJ2-3	NA	TGCGCCAGCAGTCTCGCGACAGATACGCAGTATTTT	CASSLATDTQYF
TRBV4-1	NA	TRBJ1-1	NA	TGCGCCAGCAGCCAAGTCTATTCCCGGGTCGGTGAAGCTTTCTTT	CASSQVYSRVGEAFF
TRBV2	NA	TRBJ2-7	NA	TGTGCCAGCAGTGAACAGGATGGCTCCTACGAGCAGTACTTC	CASSEQDGSYEQYF
TRBV6-5	NA	TRBJ2-3	TRBD2	TGTGCCAGCCTAAGGGAGGGGACAGATACGCAGTATTTT	CASLREGTDTQYF
TRBV7-3	NA	TRBJ2-1	TRBD2	TGTGCCAGCAGCTTACTTCCTAGCGGGGGCCTGACTGCCTACAATGAGCAGTTCTTC	CASSLLPSGGLTAYNEQFF
TRBV10-3	NA	TRBJ2-7	NA	TGTGCCATCTCCGGTCAGGCAGGTCAAGGTTCCTACGAGCAGTACTTC	CAISGQAGQGSYEQYF
TRBV13	few	TRBJ2-1	TRBD2	TGTGCCAGCAGCTTAGAAGGGTGGCGGGGGGGCAATGAGCAGTTCTTC	CASSLEGWRGGNEQFF
TRBV29-1	NA	TRBJ2-7	NA	TGCAGCGTTGTTGAACCCCGACAGGCCACCTACGAGCAGTACTTC	CSVVEPRQATYEQYF
TRBV5-4	NA	TRBJ1-1	TRBD1	TGTGCCAGCAGCTTGGAGGGACAGGGTGGATTTGGGGCTTTCTTT	CASSLEGQGGFGAFF
TRBV5-1	NA	TRBJ2-7	NA	TGCGCCAGCAGCTTGGGGGAGCGGGTGGGGGAGCAGTACTTC	CASSLGERVGEQYF
TRBV13	NA	TRBJ2-7	NA	TGTGCCAGCAGCTTTGTACAGAGCTCCTACGAGCAGTACTTC	CASSFVQSSYEQYF
TRBV18	NA	TRBJ2-1	TRBD2	TGTGCCAGCTCACCCCTCGGGACTAGCGGGGGGAGTGAGCAGTTCTTC	CASSPLGTSGGSEQFF
TRBV5-1	NA	TRBJ2-5	TRBD2	TGCGCCAGCAGCCCGCGGGGGGCGTCTGAGACCCAGTACTTC	CASSPRGASETQYF
TRBV29-1	once	TRBJ2-3	TRBD1	TGCAGCGTTGGCCACAGGGGGTTCCAGGATACGCAGTATTTT	CSVGHRGFQDTQYF
TRBV4-1	few	TRBJ1-5	NA	TGCGCCAGCAGCCACCAAGGGGGCAATCAGCCCCAGCATTTT	CASSHQGGNQPQHF
TRBV2	NA	TRBJ2-3	NA	TGTGCCAGCGGGGGACTGTGGCCGACCGATACGCAGTATTTT	CASGGLWPTDTQYF
TRBV5-4	NA	TRBJ2-3	TRBD2	TGTGCCAGCAGCTTTGCCGGGACTAGCGGGACAGATACGCAGTATTTT	CASSFAGTSGTDTQYF
TRBV7-9	NA	TRBJ2-3	TRBD2	TGTTCCATCCTAGCGGGAGGGCCTAATACGCAGTATTTT	CSILAGGPNTQYF
TRBV5-6	once	TRBJ2-7	NA	TGTGCCAGCAGACTGAGGACAGTTATAACCTACGAGCAGTACTTC	CASRLRTVITYEQYF
TRBV11-2	few	TRBJ1-2	TRBD1	TGTGCCAGCAGCGCATGGACAGGGGGACCCAAGAACTATGGCTACACCTTC	CASSAWTGGPKNYGYTF
TRBV4-1	NA	TRBJ1-6	NA	TGCGCCAGCAGCCAAGCATACCACAACCTTAATTCACCCCTCCACTTT	CASSQAYHNLNSPLHF
TRBV27	once	TRBJ1-1	TRBD1	TGTGCCAGCAGTCCCGGACAGGGAAGGAGGAACACTGAAGCTTTCTTT	CASSPGQGRRNTEAFF
TRBV10-1	NA	TRBJ1-2	NA	TGCGCCAGCAGTGAGCTCCGGTGCGCCCCATTTTCGTATGGCTACACCTTC	CASSELRCAPFSYGYTF
TRBV18	NA	TRBJ2-5	NA	TGTGCCAGCTCGCCGCAGGGGACGGGAGAGACCCAGTACTTC	CASSPQGTGETQYF
TRBV19	NA	TRBJ1-1	TRBD1	TGTGCCAGTAGCCAAAAAAAGACAGGGCACACTGAAGCTTTCTTT	CASSQKKTGHTEAFF
TRBV6-5	NA	TRBJ2-7	TRBD1	TGTGCCAGCAGTTACTGGACAGGGCAAGGACACGAGCAGTACTTC	CASSYWTGQGHEQYF
TRBV7-9	NA	TRBJ2-3	TRBD1	TGTGCCAGCCCGGACGGGGACAGGGGGCCGATAGATACGCAGTATTTT	CASPDGDRGPIDTQYF
TRBV6-1	NA	TRBJ2-7	TRBD1	TGTGCCAGCAGGACAGGGGGCCTTGCCTACGAGCAGTACTTC	CASRTGGLAYEQYF
TRBV7-8	NA	TRBJ1-6	NA	TGTGCCAGCAGCTTATTTCTAAGTGGTTCACCCCTCCACTTT	CASSLFLSGSPLHF
TRBV27	NA	TRBJ1-2	NA	TGTGCCAGCAGTACCGGGGGGAACCCTAACTATGGCTACACCTTC	CASSTGGNPNYGYTF
TRBV19	NA	TRBJ1-6	TRBD1	TGTGCCAGTAGTAATCTGGGACAGGGATCCTATAATTCACCCCTCCACTTT	CASSNLGQGSYNSPLHF
TRBV2	NA	TRBJ2-1	TRBD2	TGTGCCAGCAGTGAACAAGGACTAGCGGTCCCCTACAATGAGCAGTTCTTC	CASSEQGLAVPYNEQFF
TRBV6-7	NA	TRBJ2-7	NA	TGTGCCAGCAGTTACTCGAGATGGGACATATCCTACGAGCAGTACTTC	CASSYSRWDISYEQYF
TRBV5-1	NA	TRBJ2-1	TRBD2	TGCGCCAGCGGCTGGGGACTAGCGAGTTCCTTCTCCTACAATGAGCAGTTCTTC	CASGWGLASSFSYNEQFF
TRBV11-2	NA	TRBJ2-1	NA	TGTGCCAGCAGCTTAGCGGGGATCTACAATGAGCAGTTCTTC	CASSLAGIYNEQFF
TRBV7-9	NA	TRBJ2-7	NA	TGTGCCAGCAGCTTAGGGCGGGACGCCTTAGAAAGTAGCGACGAGCAGTACTTC	CASSLGRDALESSDEQYF
TRBV11-3	NA	TRBJ2-1	TRBD1	TGTGCCAGCAGCTTAGTAGGGGGCGGGGAGCAGTTCTTC	CASSLVGGGEQFF
TRBV2	NA	TRBJ2-5	TRBD1	TGTGCCAGCAGTGAAGTGGGGACAGGGCAATACTTC	CASSEVGTGQYF
TRBV7-2	NA	TRBJ2-5	TRBD1	TGTGCCAGCAGCCGATCGGGACAGGGAGAGACCCAGTACTTC	CASSRSGQGETQYF
TRBV25-1	NA	TRBJ2-5	NA	TGTGCCAGCAGTGAAAGGAGGGGCCTCCAAGAGACCCAGTACTTC	CASSERRGLQETQYF
TRBV15	NA	TRBJ2-6	NA	TGTGCCACCAGTCGAGGTGGCGGGGCCAACGTCCTGACTTTC	CATSRGGGANVLTF
TRBV19	NA	TRBJ1-5	TRBD1	TGTGCCCCGCCAAAAGGGGGCGAATATAGCAATCAGCCCCAGCATTTT	CAPPKGGEYSNQPQHF
TRBV2	NA	TRBJ2-3	NA	TGTGCCACCCTAGAGGGGGGGGCCCCAGATACGCAGTATTTT	CATLEGGAPDTQYF
TRBV7-7	NA	TRBJ1-3	NA	TGTGCTAGCAGCCCAGGTCGGGGGGGCCCTGGAAACACCATATATTTT	CASSPGRGGPGNTIYF
TRBV6-5	NA	TRBJ1-3	TRBD1	TGTGCCAGCAGTCACGGGACAGGGGGAGGAAACACCATATATTTT	CASSHGTGGGNTIYF
TRBV19	NA	TRBJ2-1	TRBD2	TGTGCCAGTAGTAGGACTAGCGGGAGCTCCTACAATGAGCAGTTCTTC	CASSRTSGSSYNEQFF
TRBV27	NA	TRBJ1-2	NA	TGTGCCAGCAGGCCGGACAGCCCGACGAACTCCGGCTACACCTTC	CASRPDSPTNSGYTF
TRBV19	NA	TRBJ2-3	NA	TGTGCCAGTAGTAGGGGCTCCGCGGGGACAGATACGCAGTATTTT	CASSRGSAGTDTQYF
TRBV11-3	once	TRBJ2-3	NA	TGTGCCAGCAGCTTAGATCCGCCAGGCAGCTTCACAGATACGCAGTATTTT	CASSLDPPGSFTDTQYF
TRBV4-1	NA	TRBJ1-1	NA	TGCGCCAGCAGCCAAGATCCACGGACAGAGCATGAAGCTTTCTTT	CASSQDPRTEHEAFF
TRBV5-6	NA	TRBJ2-4	NA	TGTGCCAGCAGCTTGGGGAGCCCCGGGAACATTCAGTACTTC	CASSLGSPGNIQYF